This T cell receptor beta chain was obtained from a study of blood T cell repertoires in COVID-19. The overall study: Whether acute or convalescent, the COVID-19 samples came from the United States, Italy and Spain. T cells, B-cell-depleted T cells, or PBMCs supplied cDNA or gDNA.

Original methodology: How many nucleated cells were present was estimated from reference gene primer amplification. Assay used: immunoSEQ multiplex PCR; TCRdb lists only in-frame clones, some missing. V and J calls and clone size are given by that table; D and trimming were obtained from the DNA. The top ten hold about 12% of the sample, which has 20,000 to 25,000 clones, approximately 90% seen once. This sequence was found in a woman of 80 years or more with active or convalescent COVID-19. Sample: peripheral blood.

As DNA, the CDR3 is TGTGCCAGCAGCTCGGGATGGAGCTCCTATAATTCACCCCTCCACTTT. It translates to CASSSGWSSYNSPLHF. The genes are TRBV6-4 and TRBJ1-6, with D unresolved. The V end was cut by 6 bases, the J end by 0 bases, with 12 bases between. Germline lookup yields CDR1 MRHNA and CDR2 SNTAGT. The CDR3 length is 16 residues.